Presented here are 2 T cell receptor beta chains from one specimen sequenced in a study of vaccination and CD4 T cells after COVID-19. Noted treatment: roughly 10-day PBMC culture with coronavirus spike peptide pools or control peptides (ViraFEST assay). Cultured CD4+ T-cell DNA underwent Oncomine TCR Beta short-read sequencing. In TCRdb, the PCR reads were re-called with MiXCR into one record per CDR3 protein. Here the sample spans about 10,000 distinct CDR3 sequences, 70% to 75% being singletons. For these TCRs, the target antigens are not known. The sequenced material came from CD4+ T cells from blood, cultured in vitro. The receptors here all came from a human donor who had recovered from COVID-19.

This chain uses TRBV7-3 with TRBJ2-3; perhaps TRBD1 as D (5 bases). The germline V gene encodes CDR1 SGHTA and CDR2 FQGTGA. V was trimmed by 5 bases and J by 0 bases, leaving 12 bases between them. CDR3 length: 15 residues. The CDR3 sequence is CASSAGHSSTDTQYF. CDR3 nucleotides: TGTGCCAGCAGCGCCGGACACTCTAGCACAGATACGCAGTATTTT.

The V gene is TRBV21-1, the J gene TRBJ1-2. TRBV21-1 is an annotated pseudogene. The CDR3 runs to 16 residues. CDR3 DNA: TGTGCCAGCAGCAAAGGGGGAGACACACTTAGCTATGGCTACACCTTC. Translating it yields CASSKGGDTLSYGYTF.